The T cell receptor (beta chain) under discussion was sequenced for a study of blood T cells in healthy people across ages. Sample-barcoded 5' priming and a J-beta primer mix drove a second PCR of about 6 to 12 cycles. From the 5' RACE reads, TCRdb called clonotypes with MiXCR, one entry per CDR3 protein. The sample gives about 1.4 million distinct CDR3 sequences, approximately 59% of which show up once; about 6.3% is in the top ten. Sequencing was performed on blood. The TCR originated in a man between 18 and 29 years old in good health.

Here the CDR3 reads CSAMTGGTDTQYF. As DNA, the CDR3 is TGCAGTGCCATGACAGGGGGCACAGATACGCAGTATTTT. J is TRBJ2-3 and V is TRBV20-1; 8 bases align to TRBD1. V lost 6 bases to trimming and J lost 1 base; unmatched junction nucleotides: 3. This CDR3 has 13 amino acids. Germline V gene data show CDR1 as DFQATT and CDR2 as SNEGSKA (reference sequence).